Presented here are 12 T cell receptor beta chains from one specimen sequenced in a study of T cells in Graves' hyperthyroidism and ophthalmopathy. Template material for amplifying TCR beta CDR3 regions consisted of RNA transcripts. During a first-round RT-PCR of the TCR CDR3, the HTBI primer set was used. TCRdb passed the multiplex PCR reads through MiXCR, listing each CDR3 protein once. The table records roughly 93,000 distinct CDR3 sequences, 35% to 45% of them present only once. What was sequenced was peripheral blood or thyroid tissue (not recorded which). The receptors were sampled from a woman in her 30s with Graves' hyperthyroidism.

This sequence joins TRBV20-1 and TRBJ2-5; 7 bases are a match to TRBD1. CDR1 is DFQATT, CDR2 SNEGSKA, per germline (reference sequence). The CDR3 length is 12 residues. V trimming: 6 bases; J trimming: 5 bases; junction bases outside the gene matches: 6. The CDR3 DNA sequence: TGCAGTGCCACAGGGGCGGCTGAGACCCAGTACTTC. Protein product: CSATGAAETQYF.

The chain carries TRBV7-2 and TRBJ2-2, with 10 bases aligning to TRBD1. The junction had 5 bases not matched to a gene; V was cut back by 5 bases and J by 5 bases. CDR1 and CDR2 from the germline V gene are SGHTA and FQGNSA. The CDR3 contains 15 residues. As DNA, the CDR3 is TGTGCCAGCAGCCCCGGGACAGGGGTGACCGGGGAGCTGTTTTTT. This encodes CASSPGTGVTGELFF.

About this clonotype: The CDR3 ends on some other residue instead of the conserved phenylalanine or tryptophan, so this is likely a read error. The chain links TRBV10-2 to TRBJ1-2, with D possibly TRBD1 on 6 matching bases. Germline V lookup: CDR1 WSHSY, CDR2 SAAADI. This CDR3 is 11 amino acids long. CDR3 in DNA: TGTGCCAGCAGTGCGGGGGCTGGCTACACCCTC. It specifies CASSAGAGYTL.

This clonotype has a count of ten or more. The CDR3 loop is CATSDLGQGVDTQYF. CDR3 DNA sequence: TGTGCCACCAGTGATTTAGGGCAGGGGGTAGATACGCAGTATTTT. This rearrangement joins TRBV24-1 to TRBJ2-3; 7 bases line up with TRBD1. V shed 1 base, J shed 5 bases, and the junction held 5 bases outside the gene matches. From germline, CDR1 is KGHDR and CDR2 SFDVKD. This CDR3 has 15 amino acids.

This clonotype was seen ten or more times. The gene calls are TRBV20-1 and TRBJ1-6, with 9 bases aligning to TRBD1. CDR3 length: 15 residues. Germline CDR1 is DFQATT and CDR2 is SNEGSKA (reference sequence). Unmatched junction bases numbered 10, after V lost 3 bases and J lost 10 bases. The CDR3, as DNA: TGCAGTGCTAGCCACCCGACAGGGGGAAGGTCACCCCTCCACTTT. It is translated as CSASHPTGGRSPLHF.

In its sample, this clonotype was seen many times. The V call is TRBV2, the J call TRBJ2-7; D gene unclear. V was trimmed by 1 base and J by 5 bases, leaving 12 bases between them. CDR1 is SNHLY and CDR2 is FYNNEI in the germline V gene. This CDR3 comprises 14 residues. The CDR3 sequence: CASSEGEVGHEQYF. In nucleotides, the CDR3 is TGTGCCAGCAGTGAAGGAGAGGTGGGCCACGAGCAGTACTTC.

This clonotype was seen repeatedly, ten times or more. V gene TRBV2 combines with J gene TRBJ1-1; D ambiguous. The V gene's germline CDR1 is SNHLY and CDR2 FYNNEI. Trimming took off 6 bases at V and 5 bases at J, with 10 bases between the two ends. This CDR3 has 12 residues. The CDR3 sequence: CASSVESTEAFF. For the CDR3, the DNA is TGTGCCAGCAGCGTCGAGAGTACTGAAGCTTTCTTT. The variable domain in full, completed from reference TRBV2 and TRBJ1-1, reads EPEVTQTPSHQVTQMGQEVILRCVPISNHLYFYWYRQILGQKVEFLVSFYNNEISEKSEIFDDQFSVERPDGSNFTLKIRSTKLEDSAMYFCASSVESTEAFFGQGTRLTVV.

This clonotype was observed a few times. For the CDR3, the DNA is TGTGCCAGCAGTTTACTAGCGGGAGCGACAGATACGCAGTATTTT. Its translation: CASSLLAGATDTQYF. The V gene is TRBV11-2, the J gene TRBJ2-3; 11 bases match TRBD2. The CDR3 has 15 amino acids. Germline-derived CDR1 and CDR2 are SGHAT and FQNNGV. J lost 3 bases, V lost 6 bases, and 5 bases had no gene match.

This clonotype appeared many times. The rearrangement uses TRBV9 and TRBJ2-7, with a weak D call TRBD2 (7 bases). This CDR3 comprises 16 residues. Germline-derived CDR1 and CDR2 are SGDLS and YYNGEE. Trimming removed 4 bases at V and 2 bases at J, with 19 bases between. In DNA form, the CDR3 reads TGTGCCAGCAGCTTAGGGGGGGGTTCAAAAACCTACGAGCAGTACTTC. The encoded protein is CASSLGGGSKTYEQYF.

In this sample, this clonotype turned up many times. V and J are TRBV19 and TRBJ1-1; 10 nucleotides agree with TRBD1. V was clipped by 3 bases and J by 5 bases; unmatched bases: 6. The V gene's germline CDR1 is LNHDA and CDR2 SQIVND (reference sequence). The CDR3 has 15 amino acids. The CDR3 region has the DNA TGTGCCAGTAGTATGGGATGGGACAGGGGAACTGAAGCTTTCTTT. Its protein is CASSMGWDRGTEAFF.

This clonotype was seen repeatedly, ten times or more. V is TRBV5-1 and J is TRBJ2-7, with TRBD1 identical over 10 bases. CDR1 and CDR2 (germline): SGHRS, YFSETQ. Trimming took 2 bases from V and 2 from J; bases not matched to a gene: 1. The CDR3 length is 14 residues. CDR3 residues: CASSFGTGAYEQYF. The CDR3 DNA reads as TGCGCCAGCAGCTTTGGGACAGGGGCCTACGAGCAGTACTTC.

The V call is TRBV2, the J call TRBJ2-5, with D unresolved. CDR3 length: 12 amino acids. Trimming removed 6 bases from V and 5 bases from J, with 10 bases in between. Germline loops: CDR1 SNHLY, CDR2 FYNNEI. Here the CDR3 DNA reads TGTGCCAGCAGCCAAGGGCGGGAGACCCAGTACTTC. This gives the protein CASSQGRETQYF.